Described below is a single TCR beta chain sequence and its context. Its cognate antigen is unknown. This sample was taken from a study of T cell responses to AZD1222 COVID-19 vaccine. Study-wide context: Second-dose intervals near 4 or 12 weeks were combined. Study observations and caveats: Epitopes outside B.1.351 and B.1.1.7 mutated regions reportedly drew nearly half of spike TCRs. Vaccine-related CD4 TCRs covered spike, predominating at 160-218 and 743-854. Sampled repertoires all dated from after the peak T cell response.

The V and J ends lost 3 bases and 1 base respectively, with 6 bases between them. Looked up from germline, CDR1 is KGHSH and CDR2 is LQKENI. The CDR3 extends over 13 amino acids. The assay was immunoSEQ multiplex PCR, and TCRdb's table has in-frame clones only and misses some. The profile shows 90,000 to 140,000 clones, 70% to 90% of them singletons. The sequence came from an adult in good health. This chain links TRBV18 with TRBJ2-5, with D tentatively TRBD2 (5 bases). The starting material was peripheral blood, obtained on day 0 of AZD1222 vaccination. The CDR3 DNA sequence: TGTGCCAGCTCACCGGGAGTCCAAGAGACCCAGTACTTC. It translates to CASSPGVQETQYF.